This TCR beta chain was identified during a study of CD8+ T cells in alopecia areata. Sequencing templates came from extracted RNA that was reverse transcribed into cDNA. Some clones are missing from TCRdb's copy, which holds only in-frame ones; the method was immunoSEQ multiplex PCR. This record lists about 270,000 clones, none seen once only, and the top ten clones contain about 1.2%. Sorting relied on CD4, CD8alpha, NKG2D, NKG2ACE and other markers applied to pooled cutaneous lymph node cells. Study-level results: The study found TCR sharing across patients less clear than in mice, possibly for HLA reasons.

A word on this clone: What it binds is unknown. Any gene name here is a mouse gene name.

Sequenced sample: CD4+ T cells sorted from a lymph node. This TCR came from a C3H/HeJ mouse with alopecia areata. The mouse strain carries the MHC haplotype H2-k.

The CDR3 is CASSGPRDWGNYAEQFF. Partial CDR3 DNA: TGTGCCAGCAGTGGCCCCCGGGACTGGGGAAACTATGCT. V and J are TRBV13-1 and TRBJ2-1; TRBD2 matches 10 bases. The CDR3 is cut off 4 residues early in the read; its end comes from the germline J gene. The V segment lost 3 bases and the J segment 1 base; nucleotides outside the gene matches: 7. The CDR3 has 17 residues. Germline V gene sequence: CDR1 NSHNY, CDR2 SYGAGN.